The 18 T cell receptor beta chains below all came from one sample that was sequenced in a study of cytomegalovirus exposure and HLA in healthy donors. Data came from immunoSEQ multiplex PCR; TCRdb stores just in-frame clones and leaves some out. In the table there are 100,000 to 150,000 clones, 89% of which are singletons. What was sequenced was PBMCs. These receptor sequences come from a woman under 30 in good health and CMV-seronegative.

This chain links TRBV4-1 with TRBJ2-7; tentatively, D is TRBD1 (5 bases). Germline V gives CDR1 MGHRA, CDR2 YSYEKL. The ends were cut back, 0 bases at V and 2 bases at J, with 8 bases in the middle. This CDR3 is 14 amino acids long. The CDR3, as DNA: TGCGCCAGCAGCCAAGATCAGGGCACCTACGAGCAGTACTTC. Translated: CASSQDQGTYEQYF.

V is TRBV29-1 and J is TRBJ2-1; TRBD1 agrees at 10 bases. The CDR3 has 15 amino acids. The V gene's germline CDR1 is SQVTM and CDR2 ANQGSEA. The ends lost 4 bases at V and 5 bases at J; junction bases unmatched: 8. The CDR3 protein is CSVGRSGTGDNEQFF. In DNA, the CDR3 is TGCAGCGTTGGGAGATCCGGGACAGGGGACAATGAGCAGTTCTTC.

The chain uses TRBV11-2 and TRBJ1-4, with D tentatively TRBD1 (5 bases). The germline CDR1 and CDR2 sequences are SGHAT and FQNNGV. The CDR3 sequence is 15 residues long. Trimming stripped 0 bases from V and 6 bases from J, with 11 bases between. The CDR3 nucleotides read TGTGCCAGCAGCTTAGAAGGAGGGGTGGATGAAAAACTGTTTTTT. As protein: CASSLEGGVDEKLFF.

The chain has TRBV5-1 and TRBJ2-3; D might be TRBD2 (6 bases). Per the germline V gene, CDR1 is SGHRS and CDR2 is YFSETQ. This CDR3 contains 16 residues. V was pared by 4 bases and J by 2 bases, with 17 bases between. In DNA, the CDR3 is TGCGCCAGCAGCCCCGGGGCGGGACCCGCCACAGATACGCAGTATTTT. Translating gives CASSPGAGPATDTQYF.

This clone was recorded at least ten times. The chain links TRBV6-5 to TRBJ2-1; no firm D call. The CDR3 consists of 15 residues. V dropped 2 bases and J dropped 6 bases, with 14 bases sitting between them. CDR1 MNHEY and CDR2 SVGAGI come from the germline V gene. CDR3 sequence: CASSYTYTGGNEQFF. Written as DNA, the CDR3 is TGTGCCAGCAGTTACACCTACACCGGCGGCAATGAGCAGTTCTTC.

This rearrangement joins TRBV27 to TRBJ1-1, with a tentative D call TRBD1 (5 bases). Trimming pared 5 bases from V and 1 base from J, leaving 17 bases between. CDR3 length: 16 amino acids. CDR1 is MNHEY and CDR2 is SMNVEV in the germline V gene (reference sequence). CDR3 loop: CASSPHGTLQNTEAFF. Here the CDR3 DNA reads TGTGCCAGCAGTCCACACGGGACTCTTCAGAACACTGAAGCTTTCTTT.

The CDR3 is CASSPRHETGELFF. CDR3 nucleotides: TGTGCCAGTAGTCCCCGACACGAAACCGGGGAGCTGTTTTTT. The rearrangement uses TRBV19 and TRBJ2-2, with unresolved D. Germline CDR1 and CDR2: LNHDA and SQIVND (reference sequence). Trimming left V 5 bases short and J 5 bases short, with 12 bases between. This CDR3 is built from 14 residues.

CDR3 DNA sequence: TGTGCCAGCATCCACGGGGGGACTGAAGCTTTCTTT. This codes for CASIHGGTEAFF. This chain uses TRBV6-1 with TRBJ1-1; tentative D call: TRBD1 (5 bases). Trimming removed 7 bases from V and 5 bases from J, with 11 bases in between. CDR3 length equals 12 residues. The germline gives CDR1 MNHNS, CDR2 SASEGT.

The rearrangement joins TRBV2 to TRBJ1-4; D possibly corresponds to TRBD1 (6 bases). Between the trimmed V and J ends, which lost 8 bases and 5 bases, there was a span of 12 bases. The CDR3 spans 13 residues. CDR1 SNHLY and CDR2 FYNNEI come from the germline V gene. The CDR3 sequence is CASEGQPNEKLFF. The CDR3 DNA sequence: TGTGCCAGCGAAGGACAGCCGAATGAAAAACTGTTTTTT.

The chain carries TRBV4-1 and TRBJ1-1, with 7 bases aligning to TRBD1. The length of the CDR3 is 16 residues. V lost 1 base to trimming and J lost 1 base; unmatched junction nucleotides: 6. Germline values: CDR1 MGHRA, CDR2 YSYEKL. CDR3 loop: CASSQVQTGPNTEAFF. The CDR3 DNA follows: TGCGCCAGCAGCCAAGTACAGACAGGGCCGAACACTGAAGCTTTCTTT.

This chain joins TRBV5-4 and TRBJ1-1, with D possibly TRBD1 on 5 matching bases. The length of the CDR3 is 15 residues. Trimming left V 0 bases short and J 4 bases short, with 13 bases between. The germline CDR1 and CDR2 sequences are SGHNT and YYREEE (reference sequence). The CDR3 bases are TGTGCCAGCAGCTTGGAAGGGGCGGGGGGCACTGAAGCTTTCTTT. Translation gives CASSLEGAGGTEAFF.

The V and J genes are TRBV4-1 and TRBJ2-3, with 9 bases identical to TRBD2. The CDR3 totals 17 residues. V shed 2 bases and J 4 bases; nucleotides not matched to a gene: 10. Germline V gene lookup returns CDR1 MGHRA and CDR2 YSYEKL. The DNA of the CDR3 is TGCGCCAGCAGCCAAACGCGGGGGGGCGGTCGGGCAGATACGCAGTATTTT. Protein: CASSQTRGGGRADTQYF.

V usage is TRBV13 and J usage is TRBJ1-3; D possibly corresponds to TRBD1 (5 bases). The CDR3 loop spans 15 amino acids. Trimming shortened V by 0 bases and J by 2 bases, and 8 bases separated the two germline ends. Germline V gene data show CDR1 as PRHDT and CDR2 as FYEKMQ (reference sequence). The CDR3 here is CASSLGTATGNTIYF. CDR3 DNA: TGTGCCAGCAGCTTAGGGACAGCTACTGGAAACACCATATATTTT.

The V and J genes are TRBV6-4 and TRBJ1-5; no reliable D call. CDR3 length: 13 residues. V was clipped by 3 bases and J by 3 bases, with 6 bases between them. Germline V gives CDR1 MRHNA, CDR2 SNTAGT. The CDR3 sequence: CASSERDNQPQHF. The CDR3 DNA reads TGTGCCAGCAGTGAGCGGGACAATCAGCCCCAGCATTTT.

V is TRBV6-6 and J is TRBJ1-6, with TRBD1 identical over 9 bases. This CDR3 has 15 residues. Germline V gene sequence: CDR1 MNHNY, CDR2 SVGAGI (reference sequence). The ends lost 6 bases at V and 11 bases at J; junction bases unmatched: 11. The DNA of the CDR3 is TGTGCCAGCAGGAGGGGGACAGGGTCATTGACACCCCTCCACTTT. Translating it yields CASRRGTGSLTPLHF.

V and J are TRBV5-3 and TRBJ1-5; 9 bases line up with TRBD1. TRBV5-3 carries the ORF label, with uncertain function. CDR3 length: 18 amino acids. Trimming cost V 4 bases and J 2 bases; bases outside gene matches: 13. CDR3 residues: CARSKGQGISVGNQPQHF. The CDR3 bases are TGTGCCAGAAGCAAGGGACAGGGTATCTCAGTAGGCAATCAGCCCCAGCATTTT.

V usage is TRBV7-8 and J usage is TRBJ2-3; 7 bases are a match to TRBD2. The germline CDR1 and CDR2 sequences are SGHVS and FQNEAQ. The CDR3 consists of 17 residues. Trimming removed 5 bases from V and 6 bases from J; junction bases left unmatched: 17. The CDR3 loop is CASSLTRGLVKWDTQYF. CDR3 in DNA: TGTGCCAGCAGCCTGACTAGAGGACTAGTAAAATGGGATACGCAGTATTTT.

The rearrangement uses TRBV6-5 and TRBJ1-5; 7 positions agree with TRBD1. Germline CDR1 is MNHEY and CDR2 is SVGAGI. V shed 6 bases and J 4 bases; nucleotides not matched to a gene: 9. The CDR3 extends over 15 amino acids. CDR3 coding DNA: TGTGCCAGCAGACAACGGGACAGTATTAATCAGCCCCAGCATTTT. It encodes CASRQRDSINQPQHF.